The present T cell receptor beta chain was sequenced within a study of blood T cell repertoires in COVID-19. The CDR3 sequence is 16 residues long. With V trimmed by 3 bases and J by 5 bases, 9 bases remained unmatched. In germline, CDR1 is WNHNN, CDR2 SYGVQD (reference sequence). The count of this clone is one. TCRdb keeps only in-frame clones here, not all; method: immunoSEQ multiplex PCR. The sample has 250,000 or so clones, about nine tenths seen once; the top ten hold 0.83%. The V and J genes are TRBV10-1 and TRBJ2-5, with 10 bases that match TRBD1. Sequencing was carried out using peripheral blood. The TCR was taken from a man aged 25 to 40 with COVID-19, enrolled during active disease. The CDR3 sequence: CASSEVSGQGQETQYF. The CDR3 bases are TGCGCCAGCAGTGAAGTGTCGGGACAGGGGCAGGAGACCCAGTACTTC.